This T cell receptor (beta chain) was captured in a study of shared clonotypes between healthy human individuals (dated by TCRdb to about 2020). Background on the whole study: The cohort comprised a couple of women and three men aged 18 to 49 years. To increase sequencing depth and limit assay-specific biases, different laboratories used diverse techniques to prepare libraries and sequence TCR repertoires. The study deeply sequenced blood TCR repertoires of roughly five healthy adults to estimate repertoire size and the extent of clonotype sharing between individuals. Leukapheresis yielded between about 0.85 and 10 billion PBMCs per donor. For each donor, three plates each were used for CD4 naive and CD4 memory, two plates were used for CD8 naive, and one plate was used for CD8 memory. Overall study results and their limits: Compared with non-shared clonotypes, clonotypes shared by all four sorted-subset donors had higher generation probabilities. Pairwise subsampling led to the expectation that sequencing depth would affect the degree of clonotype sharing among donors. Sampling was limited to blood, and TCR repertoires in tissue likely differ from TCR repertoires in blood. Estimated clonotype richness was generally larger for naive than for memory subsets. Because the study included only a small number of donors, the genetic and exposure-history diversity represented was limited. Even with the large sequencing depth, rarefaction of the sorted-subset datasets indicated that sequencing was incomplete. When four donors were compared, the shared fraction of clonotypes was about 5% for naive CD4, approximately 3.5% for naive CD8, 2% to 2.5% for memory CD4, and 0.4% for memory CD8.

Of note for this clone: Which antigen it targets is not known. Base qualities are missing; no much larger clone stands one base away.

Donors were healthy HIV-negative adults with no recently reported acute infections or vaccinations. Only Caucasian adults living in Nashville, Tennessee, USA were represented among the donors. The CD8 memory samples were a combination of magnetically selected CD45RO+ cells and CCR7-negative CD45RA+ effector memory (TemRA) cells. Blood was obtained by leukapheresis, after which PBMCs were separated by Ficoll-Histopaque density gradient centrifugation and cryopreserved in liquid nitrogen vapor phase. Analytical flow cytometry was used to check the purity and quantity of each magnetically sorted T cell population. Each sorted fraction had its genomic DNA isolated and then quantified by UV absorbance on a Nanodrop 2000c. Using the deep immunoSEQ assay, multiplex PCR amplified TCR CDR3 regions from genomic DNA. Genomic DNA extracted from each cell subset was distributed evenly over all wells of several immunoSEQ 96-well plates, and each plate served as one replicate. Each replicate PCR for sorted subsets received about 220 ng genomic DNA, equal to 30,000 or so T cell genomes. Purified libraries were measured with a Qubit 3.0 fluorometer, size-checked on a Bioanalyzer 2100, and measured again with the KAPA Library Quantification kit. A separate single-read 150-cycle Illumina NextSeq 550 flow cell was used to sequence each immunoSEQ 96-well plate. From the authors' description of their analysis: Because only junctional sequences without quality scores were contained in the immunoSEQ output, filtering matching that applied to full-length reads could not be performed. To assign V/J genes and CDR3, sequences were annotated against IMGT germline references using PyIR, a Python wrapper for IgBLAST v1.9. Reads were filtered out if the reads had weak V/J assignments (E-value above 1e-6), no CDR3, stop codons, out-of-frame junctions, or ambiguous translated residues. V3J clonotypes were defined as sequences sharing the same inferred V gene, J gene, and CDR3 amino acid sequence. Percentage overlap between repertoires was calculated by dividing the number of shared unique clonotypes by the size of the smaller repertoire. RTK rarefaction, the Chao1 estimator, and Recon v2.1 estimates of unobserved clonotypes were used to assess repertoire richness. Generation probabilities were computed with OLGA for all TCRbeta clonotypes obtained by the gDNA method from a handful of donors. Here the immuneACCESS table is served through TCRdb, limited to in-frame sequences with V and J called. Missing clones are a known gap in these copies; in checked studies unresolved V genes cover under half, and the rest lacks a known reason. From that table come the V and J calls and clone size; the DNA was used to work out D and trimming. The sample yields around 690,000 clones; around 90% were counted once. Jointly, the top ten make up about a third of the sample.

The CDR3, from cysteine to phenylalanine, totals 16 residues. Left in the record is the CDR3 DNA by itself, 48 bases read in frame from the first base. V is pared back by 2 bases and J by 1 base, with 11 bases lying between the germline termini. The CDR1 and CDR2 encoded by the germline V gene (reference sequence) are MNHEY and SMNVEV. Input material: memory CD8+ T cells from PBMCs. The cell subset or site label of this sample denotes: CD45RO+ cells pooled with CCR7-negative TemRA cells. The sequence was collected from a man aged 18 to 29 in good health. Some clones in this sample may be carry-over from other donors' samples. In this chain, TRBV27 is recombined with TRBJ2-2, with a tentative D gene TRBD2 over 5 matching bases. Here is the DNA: TGTGCCAGCAGTTTAGGCCCCGGACTGAACACCGGGGAGCTGTTTTTT. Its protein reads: CASSLGPGLNTGELFF.